These 30 T cell receptor beta chains originate from one sample sequenced in a study of blood T cell repertoires in COVID-19. Sequencing used immunoSEQ multiplex PCR; TCRdb keeps in-frame clones, though not all of them. The sample records about 140,000 clones, around 86% being singletons. Specimen: peripheral blood. These receptors all stem from a human donor in a cohort sampled during active COVID-19.

The rearrangement links TRBV23-1 to TRBJ2-3; 12 bases fit TRBD2. TRBV23-1 qualifies as an ORF whose function is uncertain. V lost 2 bases to trimming and J lost 2 bases; unmatched junction nucleotides: 11. The length of the CDR3 is 19 residues. The CDR3 DNA reads as TGCGCCAGCAGTCAACAGACTAGCGGGAGTAGCCCGAACACAGATACGCAGTATTTT. Translated: CASSQQTSGSSPNTDTQYF.

Remarks on this clone: Within the sample, other DNA sequences also encode this same CDR3. This chain links TRBV28 with TRBJ1-1; D is uncertain. The CDR3 length is 12 residues. The germline V gene has CDR1 MDHEN and CDR2 SYDVKM. The V end lost 6 bases, the J end lost 3 bases, and 8 bases lay between the germline ends. CDR3 protein: CASSRVDTEAFF. In DNA, the CDR3 is TGTGCCAGCAGCCGGGTGGACACTGAAGCTTTCTTT.

This chain connects TRBV27 to TRBJ2-3, with a weak D call TRBD2 (6 bases). V was trimmed by 1 base and J by 0 bases, leaving 17 bases between them. The CDR3 has 18 residues. CDR1 and CDR2 (germline): MNHEY, SMNVEV (reference sequence). CDR3 in amino acids: CASSLWASASTSTDTQYF. For the CDR3, the DNA is TGTGCCAGCAGTTTATGGGCTAGCGCCTCGACTAGCACAGATACGCAGTATTTT.

This sequence joins TRBV10-2 and TRBJ1-4; 9 bases are a match to TRBD1. The CDR3 contains 15 residues. The germline CDR1 and CDR2 sequences are WSHSY and SAAADI. J was trimmed by 4 bases and V by 7 bases; bases with no gene match: 7. The CDR3 nucleotides read TGCGCCAGCAAGAGGTGGGACAGGGTTAATGAAAAACTGTTTTTT. Translated, it gives CASKRWDRVNEKLFF.

This clone has just one count. This chain joins TRBV5-4 and TRBJ1-4, with a possible D match to TRBD1 (6 bases). V lost 4 bases and J 8 bases, leaving 6 bases between the germline ends. CDR3 length equals 11 residues. Germline V lookup: CDR1 SGHNT, CDR2 YYREEE (reference sequence). In DNA, the CDR3 is TGTGCCAGCAGCGGGGGCGAAAAACTGTTTTTT. Translating it yields CASSGGEKLFF.

This chain links TRBV6-5 with TRBJ1-3; TRBD1 matches 7 bases. CDR1 MNHEY and CDR2 SVGAGI come from the germline V gene. J was trimmed by 3 bases and V by 11 bases; bases with no gene match: 10. This CDR3 has 14 residues. CDR3 in amino acids: CASGQAQLGNTIYF. As DNA, the CDR3 is TGTGCCTCTGGACAGGCCCAACTTGGAAACACCATATATTTT.

The chain recombines TRBV27 with TRBJ2-2; 10 nucleotides agree with TRBD2. The CDR3 is 16 amino acids. J lost 2 bases, V lost 6 bases, and 6 bases had no gene match. CDR1 is MNHEY and CDR2 is SMNVEV in the germline V gene (reference sequence). This CDR3 reads CASSRTSGANTGELFF. In nucleotides, the CDR3 is TGTGCCAGCAGCCGTACTAGCGGGGCAAACACCGGGGAGCTGTTTTTT.

V gene TRBV27 combines with J gene TRBJ1-1, with 9 nucleotides matching TRBD1. Unmatched junction bases numbered 11, after V lost 5 bases and J lost 4 bases. This CDR3 is built from 16 residues. In germline, CDR1 is MNHEY, CDR2 SMNVEV (reference sequence). The CDR3 DNA sequence: TGTGCCAGCAGTCGACACAGGGGGCAGGGTGGCACTGAAGCTTTCTTT. It codes for CASSRHRGQGGTEAFF.

Turning to this clone: This probably arose from a read error, given a far larger clone one base away. The chain combines TRBV5-6 with TRBJ1-3, with D tentatively TRBD1 (6 bases). Per the germline V gene, CDR1 is SGHDT and CDR2 is YYEEEE. This CDR3 contains 15 residues. Trimming took 4 bases from V and 0 from J, leaving 11 bases between them. In DNA form, the CDR3 reads TGTGCCAGCAGCCTAGACAGGAGCTCTGGAAACACCATATATTTT. Its protein product is CASSLDRSSGNTIYF. Variable domain in full (rest from reference TRBV5-6 and TRBJ1-3): DAGVTQSPTHLIKTRGQQVTLRCSPKSGHDTVSWYQQALGQGPQFIFQYYEEEERQRGNFPDRFSGHQFPNYSSELNVNALLLGDSALYLCASSLDRSSGNTIYFGEGSWLTVV.

In its sample, this clone was seen a few times. The chain links TRBV7-8 to TRBJ1-5; tentatively, D is TRBD1 (5 bases). V was clipped by 0 bases and J by 0 bases, with 24 bases between them. Germline V gives CDR1 SGHVS, CDR2 FQNEAQ. This CDR3 is 21 amino acids long. The CDR3 coding sequence is TGTGCCAGCAGCTTAGCGGGGGGGTCAGTGGTTGGTGGCTATAGCAATCAGCCCCAGCATTTT. As protein: CASSLAGGSVVGGYSNQPQHF. Complete variable domain (other parts from reference TRBV7-8 and TRBJ1-5): GAGVSQSPRYKVAKRGQDVALRCDPISGHVSLFWYQQALGQGPEFLTYFQNEAQLDKSGLPSDRFFAERPEGSVSTLKIQRTQQEDSAVYLCASSLAGGSVVGGYSNQPQHFGDGTRLSIL.

This chain links TRBV4-1 with TRBJ1-3; a weak D match, TRBD1 (6 bases). The germline V gene has CDR1 MGHRA and CDR2 YSYEKL. CDR3 length: 17 amino acids. V lost 2 bases and J lost 4, with 18 bases in between. In DNA form, the CDR3 reads TGCGCCAGCAGCCAAAGCAGAACAGGGATCGGAGGAAACACCATATATTTT. Translation: CASSQSRTGIGGNTIYF.

The J gene is TRBJ2-3, the V gene TRBV5-1, with 7 bases fitting TRBD2. The CDR3 has 15 amino acids. CDR1 is SGHRS and CDR2 is YFSETQ in the germline V gene. Trimming took 0 bases from V and 6 from J; bases not matched to a gene: 7. CDR3 bases: TGCGCCAGCAGCTTGGGACGCGGGAGCCCCGATACGCAGTATTTT. Its translation is CASSLGRGSPDTQYF.

The gene calls are TRBV5-1 and TRBJ2-5; 14 bases are shared with TRBD2. V dropped 0 bases and J dropped 1; count of bases not matched to a gene: 2. From germline, CDR1 is SGHRS and CDR2 YFSETQ. CDR3 length: 17 residues. The CDR3 loop is CASSLAGLAGGQETQYF. The DNA for the CDR3 is TGCGCCAGCAGCTTGGCCGGACTAGCGGGGGGCCAAGAGACCCAGTACTTC. Based on the CDR3 plus reference TRBV5-1 and TRBJ2-5, the full variable domain is KAGVTQTPRYLIKTRGQQVTLSCSPISGHRSVSWYQQTPGQGLQFLFEYFSETQRNKGNFPGRFSGRQFSNSRSEMNVSTLELGDSALYLCASSLAGLAGGQETQYFGPGTRLLVL.

This rearrangement joins TRBV11-3 to TRBJ2-5, with D possibly being TRBD2 (6 bases). Germline V gives CDR1 SGHNT, CDR2 YENEEA. V was trimmed by 1 base and J by 4 bases, leaving 13 bases between them. This CDR3 spans 15 amino acids. The chain's CDR3 is CASSLGGAGTETQYF. CDR3 DNA: TGTGCCAGCAGCTTAGGAGGGGCGGGAACAGAGACCCAGTACTTC. The full variable domain, in which reference TRBV11-3 and TRBJ2-5 provide the parts outside the CDR3, is EAGVVQSPRYKIIEKKQPVAFWCNPISGHNTLYWYLQNLGQGPELLIRYENEEAVDDSQLPKDRFSAERLKGVDSTLKIQPAELGDSAVYLCASSLGGAGTETQYFGPGTRLLVL.

This clone was detected once. The chain combines TRBV2 with TRBJ1-5; no clear D. Trimming cost V 5 bases and J 3 bases, with 8 bases left between them. Germline loops: CDR1 SNHLY, CDR2 FYNNEI. This CDR3 is 13 amino acids long. CDR3 sequence (DNA): TGTGCCAGCAGTAACAGCAACAATCAGCCCCAGCATTTT. Translated, it gives CASSNSNNQPQHF.

This chain uses TRBV14 with TRBJ2-7; possibly TRBD2 for D (6 bases). Germline V lookup: CDR1 SGHDN, CDR2 FVKESK. V shed 0 bases and J shed 12 bases, with 15 bases lying between them. The CDR3 is made up of 13 amino acids. The CDR3 DNA reads as TGTGCCAGCAGCCAAGATGAGGGAACTAGCTTGTACTTC. It is translated as CASSQDEGTSLYF.

This chain links TRBV28 with TRBJ2-7; D not resolved. The CDR3 is made up of 12 amino acids. V dropped 6 bases and J dropped 6 bases, with 12 bases sitting between them. Germline V gene lookup returns CDR1 MDHEN and CDR2 SYDVKM. CDR3 in amino acids: CASSPMAPEQYF. The CDR3 region has the DNA TGTGCCAGCAGCCCAATGGCCCCCGAGCAGTACTTC.

In its sample, this clone was seen a few times. The chain combines TRBV15 with TRBJ1-5; D gene unclear. Germline lookup yields CDR1 LNHNV and CDR2 YYDKDF (reference sequence). This CDR3 region has 15 residues. The V gene lost 1 base and the J gene lost 5 bases, with 12 bases spanning the gap. CDR3 nucleotide sequence: TGTGCCACCAGCAGAGCTGGACTATCGGATCAGCCCCAGCATTTT. This sequence encodes CATSRAGLSDQPQHF.

The rearrangement uses TRBV7-8 and TRBJ1-3, with D unresolved. This CDR3 region has 16 residues. Germline lookup yields CDR1 SGHVS and CDR2 FQNEAQ. V was shortened by 0 bases and J by 0 bases, with 9 bases between the two germline ends. The CDR3 is CASSLAPGVSGNTIYF. DNA for the CDR3: TGTGCCAGCAGCTTAGCCCCGGGTGTCTCTGGAAACACCATATATTTT.

This clone was detected once. The rearrangement joins TRBV6-4 to TRBJ2-5; D remains ambiguous. Germline lookup yields CDR1 MRHNA and CDR2 SNTAGT. The CDR3 spans 11 residues. V was shortened by 5 bases and J by 4 bases, with 5 bases between the two germline ends. The CDR3 coding sequence is TGTGCCAGCAGTACGCGAGAGACCCAGTACTTC. Protein sequence: CASSTRETQYF.

The chain joins TRBV14 to TRBJ1-1; D remains unclear. Deletions cut 0 bases from V and 3 bases from J, with 8 bases between. CDR3 length: 14 amino acids. Germline CDR1 and CDR2: SGHDN and FVKESK. The CDR3 protein is CASSQDAGYTEAFF. The CDR3 coding sequence is TGTGCCAGCAGCCAAGATGCAGGTTACACTGAAGCTTTCTTT.

This clone was observed a single time. The gene calls are TRBV28 and TRBJ1-5; the match to TRBD1 covers 8 bases. Per the germline V gene, CDR1 is MDHEN and CDR2 is SYDVKM. The trim removed 5 bases at V and 6 bases at J, leaving 6 bases unmatched. The CDR3 sequence is 14 residues long. This chain's CDR3 is CASSGDRLGQPQHF. CDR3 nucleotides: TGTGCCAGCAGTGGGGACAGGCTCGGTCAGCCCCAGCATTTT.

The chain employs TRBV28 and TRBJ1-6; D might be TRBD1 (6 bases). Between the trimmed V and J ends, which lost 5 bases and 2 bases, there was a span of 13 bases. CDR1 MDHEN and CDR2 SYDVKM come from the germline V gene. CDR3 length equals 16 residues. In nucleotides, the CDR3 is TGTGCCAGCAGTCGGACAGACTATACCTATAATTCACCCCTCCACTTT. This translates into CASSRTDYTYNSPLHF.

In regard to this clone: This CDR3 is also generated by other DNA sequences in the sample. V is TRBV28 and J is TRBJ2-7; TRBD1 is a possible D gene (6 bases). Germline loops: CDR1 MDHEN, CDR2 SYDVKM. Trimming removed 3 bases from V and 1 base from J, with 10 bases in between. CDR3 length: 14 amino acids. CDR3 bases: TGTGCCAGCAGTTTTGGGGGCTCATCCTACGAGCAGTACTTC. This gives the protein CASSFGGSSYEQYF. Using reference TRBV28 and TRBJ2-7 for the parts outside the CDR3, the full variable domain is DVKVTQSSRYLVKRTGEKVFLECVQDMDHENMFWYRQDPGLGLRLIYFSYDVKMKEKGDIPEGYSVSREKKERFSLILESASTNQTSMYLCASSFGGSSYEQYFGPGTRLTVT.

The chain employs TRBV5-1 and TRBJ2-7, with TRBD2 identical over 11 bases. CDR1 and CDR2 (germline): SGHRS, YFSETQ. V lost 5 bases to trimming and J lost 1 base; unmatched junction nucleotides: 14. This CDR3 comprises 18 residues. This CDR3 is CASRTSPRLAGYSYEQYF. CDR3 bases: TGCGCCAGCAGAACCTCCCCCCGACTAGCGGGATATTCCTACGAGCAGTACTTC.

The chain is built from TRBV6-2 or TRBV6-3 and TRBJ2-5, with 12 positions matching TRBD2. After removal of 2 bases from V and 4 bases from J, the junction contained 11 bases not matched to a gene. CDR1 is MNHEY and CDR2 is SVGEGT in the germline V gene. The CDR3 totals 18 residues. The CDR3 here is CASSYLSASGGEVETQYF. In DNA, the CDR3 is TGTGCCAGCAGTTACCTTTCGGCTAGCGGGGGGGAAGTAGAGACCCAGTACTTC.

This chain connects TRBV11-3 to TRBJ2-5, with D tentatively TRBD2 (5 bases). V was shortened by 5 bases and J by 7 bases, with 14 bases between the two germline ends. This CDR3 is 13 amino acids long. Looked up from germline, CDR1 is SGHNT and CDR2 is YENEEA. CDR3 residues: CASSLDPAGTQYF. Here the CDR3 DNA reads TGTGCCAGCAGCCTCGACCCCGCGGGGACCCAGTACTTC.

The V call is TRBV27, the J call TRBJ1-5; possibly TRBD1 for D (5 bases). The length of the CDR3 is 14 residues. Trimming cost V 5 bases and J 7 bases, with 15 bases left between them. Germline CDR1 MNHEY, CDR2 SMNVEV (reference sequence). The CDR3 coding sequence is TGTGCCAGCAGTACAATTCAGGGATCCCAGCCCCAGCATTTT. This translates into CASSTIQGSQPQHF.

The chain uses TRBV6-5 and TRBJ2-3, with D maybe TRBD1 (6 bases). The CDR3 has 14 residues. The V gene's germline CDR1 is MNHEY and CDR2 SVGAGI. V was trimmed by 2 bases and J by 1 base, leaving 7 bases between them. The CDR3 nucleotides are TGTGCCAGCAGTTACGCAGGGGGCACAGATACGCAGTATTTT. Amino acid sequence: CASSYAGGTDTQYF.

This chain links TRBV29-1 with TRBJ1-5, with a possible D match to TRBD1 (5 bases). CDR1 and CDR2 (germline): SQVTM, ANQGSEA. Trimming took 4 bases from V and 4 from J, leaving 14 bases between them. The CDR3 spans 14 residues. The chain's CDR3 is CSVVLTQGNQPQHF. The CDR3 nucleotides are TGCAGCGTTGTCCTTACGCAGGGTAATCAGCCCCAGCATTTT.